This T cell receptor beta chain was retrieved from a study of response to subunit inactivated influenza vaccine. One entry per CDR3 protein, called by TCRdb with MiXCR from the RT-PCR reads. The table records about 530,000 distinct CDR3 sequences, 10% to 15% of them present only once. In its sample, this clonotype was seen a few times. Trimming at V came to 0 bases and at J to 0 bases, leaving 12 bases not matched to a gene. The CDR3 length is 20 residues. The germline gives CDR1 MNHEY, CDR2 SVGEGT. The sequenced sample was PBMCs from blood, obtained roughly 6 weeks after vaccination. This TCR was sampled from a man between 45 and 60 years old who received an inactivated influenza vaccine. The chain recombines TRBV6-2 or TRBV6-3 with TRBJ2-1, with 9 positions matching TRBD2. CDR3 bases: TGTGCCAGCAGTTACTCGACGGGTCTAGCGGGGACGAGCTCCTACAATGAGCAGTTCTTC. Residues: CASSYSTGLAGTSSYNEQFF.